These 25 T cell receptor beta chains were sequenced from one sample in a study of regulatory T cells in long-lasting Graves disease. CDR3 regions were amplified by Arm-PCR using iRepertoire HTBI primers to build TCR beta libraries. TCRdb analysed the multiplex PCR reads with MiXCR anew, one entry per CDR3 protein. The table records 560,000 or so distinct CDR3 sequences, roughly 15% of them present only once. The sample's time point: newly diagnosed GD, antithyroid drugs for less than 3 months. After RNA was extracted from PBMCs, the TCR library was made from it. This sample also belongs to another study, concerning T cells in Graves' hyperthyroidism and ophthalmopathy.

The material was peripheral blood mononuclear cells (PBMCs), obtained at new diagnosis, from a patient treated with antithyroid drugs. All receptors derive from a man aged 18-30 years with Graves disease.

This clonotype occurred a few times. A single base separates this from a much larger clone, so it may be a read error. This chain connects TRBV30 to TRBJ2-1; D is unresolved. The CDR3 totals 9 residues. Per germline, CDR1 GTSNPN and CDR2 SVGIG (reference sequence). The chain's CDR3 is CAWSPPPSF. CDR3 DNA sequence: TGTGCCTGGAGTCCTCCCCCGTCCTTC.

This clonotype was recorded once. A clone one base away is much larger, so this may be a read error. The chain uses TRBV12-3 or TRBV12-4 and TRBJ1-3, with a weak D call TRBD1 (5 bases). This CDR3 contains 14 residues. The CDR3 here is CASTRGGSGDTIYF. The DNA for the CDR3 is TGTGCCAGCACTCGCGGGGGGTCTGGAGACACCATATATTTT.

About this clonotype: A much larger clone differs from this one at a single base, so this may be a read error. V and J are TRBV20-1 and TRBJ2-7; 14 bases map to TRBD2. CDR3 size: 15 residues. Per germline, CDR1 DFQATT and CDR2 SNEGSKA (reference sequence). The ends lost 5 bases at V and 7 bases at J; junction bases unmatched: 10. The CDR3 nucleotides are TGCAGTGCTTCCTGGACTAGCGGGAGGAGTAATGAGCAGTACTTC. The encoded protein is CSASWTSGRSNEQYF.

In the case of this clonotype: A single base separates this from a much larger clone, so it may be a read error. The J gene is TRBJ2-1, the V gene TRBV2, with 8 bases lining up with TRBD1. Germline V gives CDR1 SNHLY, CDR2 FYNNEI. This CDR3 has 15 residues. V lost 6 bases, J lost 5 bases, and 9 bases stayed unmatched. In DNA form, the CDR3 reads TGTGCCAGCAGAGACGGGACAGGAGACCACAATGAGCAGTTCTTC. Its translation is CASRDGTGDHNEQFF.

This clonotype has at least ten counts. This CDR3 reads CASSSPSGDTYEQYF. DNA of the CDR3: TGTGCCAGCAGTTCCCCTAGCGGGGATACCTACGAGCAGTACTTC. V is TRBV28 and J is TRBJ2-7, with TRBD2 matching over 9 bases. V was clipped by 4 bases and J by 2 bases; unmatched bases: 6. This CDR3 region has 15 residues. Germline V gene sequence: CDR1 MDHEN, CDR2 SYDVKM. The full variable domain, in which reference TRBV28 and TRBJ2-7 provide the parts outside the CDR3, is DVKVTQSSRYLVKRTGEKVFLECVQDMDHENMFWYRQDPGLGLRLIYFSYDVKMKEKGDIPEGYSVSREKKERFSLILESASTNQTSMYLCASSSPSGDTYEQYFGPGTRLTVT.

V gene TRBV5-1 combines with J gene TRBJ2-4; 7 bases match TRBD2. Losses at the gene ends were 0 bases for V and 0 bases for J; bases not matched to a gene: 3. The germline gives CDR1 SGHRS, CDR2 YFSETQ. The CDR3 spans 16 residues. The CDR3 nucleotides read TGCGCCAGCAGCTTGGATAGCGGGCTAGCCAAAAACATTCAGTACTTC. It is translated as CASSLDSGLAKNIQYF.

The rearrangement joins TRBV7-6 to TRBJ2-7; 12 bases align to TRBD2. The length of the CDR3 is 17 residues. The junction had 7 bases not matched to a gene; V was cut back by 4 bases and J by 0 bases. The V gene's germline CDR1 is SGHVS and CDR2 FNYEAQ. CDR3 nucleotide sequence: TGTGCCAGCAGCTCCGGGACTAGCGGGCGGAGCTCCTACGAGCAGTACTTC. Amino acids: CASSSGTSGRSSYEQYF.

This clonotype showed up just a few times. This rearrangement joins TRBV6-1 to TRBJ2-7, with 9 bases identical to TRBD2. Germline lookup yields CDR1 MNHNS and CDR2 SASEGT. V lost 6 bases to trimming and J lost 2 bases; unmatched junction nucleotides: 8. The CDR3 extends over 15 amino acids. Written as DNA, the CDR3 is TGTGCCAGCAGAGCCGGGACTAGCAGACCCTACGAGCAGTACTTC. Translated, it gives CASRAGTSRPYEQYF.

The count of this clonotype is one. The rearrangement joins TRBV2 to TRBJ1-1; D perhaps matches TRBD1 (5 bases). V lost 7 bases and J 5 bases, leaving 17 bases between the germline ends. The CDR3 sequence is 14 residues long. The germline gives CDR1 SNHLY, CDR2 FYNNEI. The CDR3, as DNA: TGTGCCAGCACCCCGATAGGGGAAGTGACTGAAGCTTTCTTT. As protein: CASTPIGEVTEAFF.

This clonotype is a singleton in its sample. A read error may account for a junction end that differs from germline. CDR3 sequence (DNA): TGCGGTGCTAGAGAAGCCGGGGCTGAAGCTTTCTTT. Protein: CGAREAGAEAFF. The V gene is TRBV20-1, the J gene TRBJ1-1; no firm D call. The CDR3 loop spans 12 amino acids. Germline V CDR1 and CDR2: DFQATT, SNEGSKA (reference sequence).

To note about this clonotype: A much larger clonotype is one base distant, so this may be a read error. The genes are TRBV12-3 or TRBV12-4 and TRBJ2-3, with 11 bases identical to TRBD1. The better agreement between TRBJ1-1 and the DNA end casts doubt on the J call. CDR3 size: 15 residues. CDR3 in DNA: TGTGCCAGCAGAGGACAGGGGGCCATGAACGCTGAAGCTTTCTTT. It is translated as CASRGQGAMNAEAFF.

This chain joins TRBV5-1 and TRBJ2-2; 11 positions match TRBD2. Trimming at V came to 7 bases and at J to 4 bases, leaving 9 bases not matched to a gene. Germline CDR1 reads SGHRS; CDR2 reads YFSETQ. The length of the CDR3 is 16 residues. The CDR3 region has the DNA TGCGCCAGCCACACGGGCACTAGCGGGAGCACCGGGGAGCTGTTTTTT. It is translated as CASHTGTSGSTGELFF.

The chain is built from TRBV5-1 and TRBJ1-1; TRBD1 agrees at 7 bases. The CDR3 extends over 17 amino acids. V shed 4 bases and J 3 bases; nucleotides not matched to a gene: 15. Looked up from germline, CDR1 is SGHRS and CDR2 is YFSETQ. CDR3 in amino acids: CASSLQGTVSFYTEAFF. Here the CDR3 DNA reads TGCGCCAGCAGCCTCCAAGGGACAGTCAGCTTCTACACTGAAGCTTTCTTT.

In this sample, this clonotype turned up a few times. The V call is TRBV5-1, the J call TRBJ2-7; possibly TRBD1 for D (6 bases). V lost 7 bases to trimming and J lost 5 bases, with 19 bases between them. The germline gives CDR1 SGHRS, CDR2 YFSETQ. This CDR3 region has 14 residues. Written as DNA, the CDR3 is TGCGCCAGCGGCCTTGGGACAACCCCCCACGAGCAGTACTTC. Translating gives CASGLGTTPHEQYF.

In this sample, this clonotype turned up a few times. The gene calls are TRBV7-9 and TRBJ2-5; TRBD1 matches 7 bases. This CDR3 contains 14 residues. Unmatched junction bases numbered 3, after V lost 1 base and J lost 4 bases. Per the germline V gene, CDR1 is SEHNR and CDR2 is FQNEAQ (reference sequence). Written as DNA, the CDR3 is TGTGCCAGCAGCTTAGTACAGGGGAGAGAGACCCAGTACTTC. It codes for CASSLVQGRETQYF. The whole variable domain, filled in from reference TRBV7-9 and TRBJ2-5, reads DTGVSQNPRHKITKRGQNVTFRCDPISEHNRLYWYRQTLGQGPEFLTYFQNEAQLEKSRLLSDRFSAERPKGSFSTLEIQRTEQGDSAMYLCASSLVQGRETQYFGPGTRLLVL.

This clonotype was seen repeatedly, ten times or more. The chain links TRBV30 to TRBJ1-2; 9 bases align to TRBD1. This CDR3 is built from 15 residues. V lost 4 bases, J lost 7 bases, and 13 bases stayed unmatched. Germline-derived CDR1 and CDR2 are GTSNPN and SVGIG (reference sequence). CDR3 loop: CAWNGIQGALGGYTF. DNA of the CDR3: TGTGCCTGGAATGGTATACAGGGGGCGTTAGGTGGCTACACCTTC.

This clonotype occurred many times. The chain is built from TRBV27 and TRBJ2-3; 7 bases are a match to TRBD1. Germline-derived CDR1 and CDR2 are MNHEY and SMNVEV (reference sequence). J lost 1 base, V lost 5 bases, and 3 bases had no gene match. The CDR3 runs to 14 residues. The CDR3 spells CASSPDRGTDTQYF. The CDR3 region has the DNA TGTGCCAGCAGTCCAGACAGGGGCACAGATACGCAGTATTTT.

The J gene is TRBJ1-3, the V gene TRBV20-1; unclear D gene. The CDR3 runs to 12 residues. Germline assignment: CDR1 DFQATT and CDR2 SNEGSKA (reference sequence). V gave up 6 bases and J gave up 4 bases, with 10 bases separating them. CDR3 bases: TGCAGTGCGAGAAATAGAGGAAACACCATATATTTT. Translation gives CSARNRGNTIYF.

V gene TRBV5-1 combines with J gene TRBJ2-1; 13 nucleotides line up with TRBD2. CDR3 length: 18 residues. Looked up from germline, CDR1 is SGHRS and CDR2 is YFSETQ. Germline trimming cut 4 bases from V and 3 bases from J; bases unmatched to any gene: 10. As DNA, the CDR3 is TGCGCCAGCAGCCAGCAATCCGGGACTAGCGGGATCTACAATGAGCAGTTCTTC. Translating it yields CASSQQSGTSGIYNEQFF.

This clonotype was found many times. The germline gene is not matched at one end of the junction; a read error may be the cause. The chain employs TRBV27 and TRBJ2-3; D gene unclear. Looked up from germline, CDR1 is MNHEY and CDR2 is SMNVEV (reference sequence). The CDR3 contains 12 residues. CDR3 sequence: CASSSPTDTQYF. CDR3 coding DNA: TGCGCCAGCAGCTCCCCAACAGATACGCAGTATTTT.

This clonotype occurred many times. The V gene is TRBV5-1, the J gene TRBJ2-1; 7 nucleotides align to TRBD1. The CDR3 extends over 15 amino acids. V lost 0 bases to trimming and J lost 4 bases; unmatched junction nucleotides: 4. CDR1 and CDR2 from the germline V gene are SGHRS and YFSETQ. The CDR3 DNA follows: TGCGCCAGCAGCTTGGGCGGACAGGAGTACAATGAGCAGTTCTTC. Its translation: CASSLGGQEYNEQFF.

The chain recombines TRBV7-2 with TRBJ2-6, with 8 bases lining up with TRBD1. The ends lost 1 base at V and 3 bases at J; junction bases unmatched: 11. Germline CDR1 is SGHTA and CDR2 is FQGNSA. The CDR3 extends over 19 amino acids. CDR3 region: CASSLDSAAGGFGANVLTF. The CDR3 coding sequence is TGTGCCAGCAGCTTAGATTCGGCGGCAGGGGGCTTTGGGGCCAACGTCCTGACTTTC.

This clonotype was observed a handful of times. The chain uses TRBV13 and TRBJ1-3; D uncertain. V was cut by 5 bases and J by 6 bases, with 8 bases left in between. The CDR3 extends over 12 amino acids. CDR1 is PRHDT, CDR2 FYEKMQ, per germline (reference sequence). CDR3 loop: CASSLQENTIYF. CDR3 sequence (DNA): TGTGCCAGCAGCCTCCAGGAAAACACCATATATTTT. The whole variable domain, filled in from reference TRBV13 and TRBJ1-3, reads AAGVIQSPRHLIKEKRETATLKCYPIPRHDTVYWYQQGPGQDPQFLISFYEKMQSDKGSIPDRFSAQQFSDYHSELNMSSLELGDSALYFCASSLQENTIYFGEGSWLTVV.

The rearrangement links TRBV10-3 to TRBJ2-3, with TRBD2 matching 14 bases. Per germline, CDR1 ENHRY and CDR2 SYGVKD. The CDR3 sequence is 16 residues long. V was clipped by 6 bases and J by 4 bases; unmatched bases: 6. The CDR3 spells CAIRGTSGSRADTQYF. The CDR3 region has the DNA TGTGCCATCAGGGGGACTAGCGGGAGTCGCGCAGATACGCAGTATTTT.

This clonotype was seen at least ten times. V is TRBV30 and J is TRBJ1-2; 8 bases agree with TRBD1. V lost 3 bases to trimming and J lost 7 bases; unmatched junction nucleotides: 10. The CDR3 loop spans 14 amino acids. Per germline, CDR1 GTSNPN and CDR2 SVGIG (reference sequence). The CDR3 nucleotides are TGTGCCTGGAGGAAAACAGGGGGTTTGGGTGGCTACACCTTC. Its protein is CAWRKTGGLGGYTF. The variable domain in full, completed from reference TRBV30 and TRBJ1-2, reads SQTIHQWPATLVQPVGSPLSLECTVEGTSNPNLYWYRQAAGRGLQLLFYSVGIGQISSEVPQNLSASRPQDRQFILSSKKLLLSDSGFYLCAWRKTGGLGGYTFGSGTRLTVV.